What follows describes a single T cell receptor (beta chain). Its antigen is undetermined. No DNA is shown, since the ends of the CDR3 on it are uncertain; the CDR3 is the one TCRdb lists. Authors' methods: Construction of a distant-metastasis classifier for papillary thyroid cancer relied on CDR3 differences across clinicopathological groups. MiXCR reprocessed the PCR reads for TCRdb. TCRdb assigned the V and J calls; the authors' analysis was not used. The sample lists about 34,000 clones; more than 15% were seen once. This sample is part of a study of metastatic and nonmetastatic thyroid tumors. Study-level information: Repertoire data that came from the blood and tumor or nodule tissue of malignant and benign thyroid patients were compared. Study results and limitations: Malignant thyroid tumors reportedly had TCR beta diversity that was significantly higher than in benign nodules, in blood and tumor.

The germline gives CDR1 SGHRS, CDR2 YFSETQ. The CDR3 contains 18 residues when both ends are counted. No treatment of any kind had been given to any patient before thyroid surgery. The V gene is TRBV5-1, the J gene TRBJ1-1; the DNA was not used to check the table's D call, TRBD1. This TCR was recovered from a female donor with papillary thyroid cancer or a benign thyroid nodule (not recorded which). Some clones in this sample may be carry-over from other donors' samples. Sequenced material: blood. The CDR3 loop is CASSFYICSARIQGQAFF.